The clone carrying this TCR beta chain came up many times. Antigen: not known. TCRdb independently ran MiXCR on the 5' RACE reads; one entry per CDR3 protein. The sample includes a few hundred thousand distinct CDR3 sequences, 6.5% to 10% of them seen just once. Germline V gives CDR1 SGHTA, CDR2 FQGNSA. V lost 4 bases to trimming and J lost 4 bases, with 16 bases between them. This CDR3 has 15 residues. The source of the sample is a study of CD8 T cells in ankylosing spondylitis. General study results and limits: Significant enrichment of disease-linked clones was reportedly seen in matched ankylosing spondylitis synovial fluid. A TCR beta motif of eight or nine highly homologous variants seemed to mark ankylosing spondylitis blood.

This TCR was recovered from a male donor with ankylosing spondylitis. Sequencing input: blood, either unsorted or a sorted T cell fraction (not recorded which). The chain has TRBV7-2 and TRBJ2-5; D gene unclear. The CDR3 DNA reads TGTGCCAGCAGCTCCGGGTCCGGTTCTCGAGAGACCCAGTACTTC. Amino acids: CASSSGSGSRETQYF.